This record concerns one TCR beta chain sequence. Its antigen is not identified. The source of the sample is a study of cytomegalovirus exposure and HLA in healthy donors. PCR employed 60 Vbeta and 13 Jbeta primers. Generated by immunoSEQ multiplex PCR, the TCRdb table keeps only in-frame clones and is missing some. The sample has 150,000 to 200,000 clones, 76% seen once. Study results and limitations: An assumption of roughly uniform sequencing depth across donors underlay the presence/absence analyses. Earlier results showed most TCR beta V segments being productive about 90% or about 30% of the time.

Per the germline V gene, CDR1 is PRHDT and CDR2 is FYEKMQ (reference sequence). The CDR3 is 21 amino acids. The V end lost 5 bases, the J end lost 2 bases, and 28 bases lay between the germline ends. V is TRBV13 and J is TRBJ2-6; D gene ambiguous. Sequencing input: PBMCs. The receptor was isolated from a male donor in good health and CMV-seronegative. The DNA for the CDR3 is TGTGCCAGCAGCCCCTATCTTCCCGATGAGAGATCGCTCCCTGGGGCCAACGTCCTGACTTTC. Translation: CASSPYLPDERSLPGANVLTF.